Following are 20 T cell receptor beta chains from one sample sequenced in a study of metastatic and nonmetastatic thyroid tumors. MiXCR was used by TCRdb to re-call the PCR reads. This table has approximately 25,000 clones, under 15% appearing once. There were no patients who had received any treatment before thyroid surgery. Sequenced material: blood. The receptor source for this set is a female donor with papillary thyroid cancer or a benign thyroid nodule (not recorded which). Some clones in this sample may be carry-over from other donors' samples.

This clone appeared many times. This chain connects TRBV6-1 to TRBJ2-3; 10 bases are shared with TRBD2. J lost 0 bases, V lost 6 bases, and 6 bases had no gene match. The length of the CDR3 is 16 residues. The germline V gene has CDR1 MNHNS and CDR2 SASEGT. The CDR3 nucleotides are TGTGCCAGCAGGCTGGTTAGCGGGGGGAGCACAGATACGCAGTATTTT. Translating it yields CASRLVSGGSTDTQYF.

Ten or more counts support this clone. The CDR3 region has the DNA TGCGCCAGCAGCCATGTCACGGGAGGGAACACTGAAGCTTTCTTT. This encodes CASSHVTGGNTEAFF. V gene TRBV4-1 combines with J gene TRBJ1-1; D uncertain. The CDR3 has 15 residues. Trimming shortened V by 3 bases and J by 1 base, and 12 bases separated the two germline ends. The germline V gene encodes CDR1 MGHRA and CDR2 YSYEKL.

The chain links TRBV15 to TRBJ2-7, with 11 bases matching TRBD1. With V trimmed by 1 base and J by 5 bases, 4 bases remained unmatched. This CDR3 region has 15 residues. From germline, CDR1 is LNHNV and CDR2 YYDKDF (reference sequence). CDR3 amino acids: CATSRGRTGGHEQYF. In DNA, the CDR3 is TGTGCCACCAGCAGAGGTCGGACAGGGGGCCACGAGCAGTACTTC. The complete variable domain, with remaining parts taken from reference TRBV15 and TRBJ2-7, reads DAMVIQNPRYQVTQFGKPVTLSCSQTLNHNVMYWYQQKSSQAPKLLFHYYDKDFNNEADTPDNFQSRRPNTSFCFLDIRSPGLGDTAMYLCATSRGRTGGHEQYFGPGTRLTVT.

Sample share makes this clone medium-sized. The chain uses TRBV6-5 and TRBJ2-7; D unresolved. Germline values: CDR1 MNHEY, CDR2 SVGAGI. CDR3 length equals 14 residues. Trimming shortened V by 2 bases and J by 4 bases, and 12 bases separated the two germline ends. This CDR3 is CASSYGTGLYEQYF. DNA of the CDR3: TGTGCCAGCAGTTACGGCACCGGGCTATACGAGCAGTACTTC.

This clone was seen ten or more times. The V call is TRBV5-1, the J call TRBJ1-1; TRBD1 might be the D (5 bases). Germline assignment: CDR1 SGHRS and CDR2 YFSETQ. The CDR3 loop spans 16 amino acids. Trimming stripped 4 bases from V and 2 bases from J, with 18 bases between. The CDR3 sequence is CASSHITRGLNTEAFF. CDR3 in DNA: TGCGCCAGCAGCCATATTACAAGGGGACTAAACACTGAAGCTTTCTTT.

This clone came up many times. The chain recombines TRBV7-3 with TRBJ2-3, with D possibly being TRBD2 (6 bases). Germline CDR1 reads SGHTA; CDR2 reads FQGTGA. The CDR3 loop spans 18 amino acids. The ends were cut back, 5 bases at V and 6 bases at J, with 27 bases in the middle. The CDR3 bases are TGTGCCAGCAGCCCCGGTCGGGCGGGATCTCTTCGTATGGATACGCAGTATTTT. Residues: CASSPGRAGSLRMDTQYF.

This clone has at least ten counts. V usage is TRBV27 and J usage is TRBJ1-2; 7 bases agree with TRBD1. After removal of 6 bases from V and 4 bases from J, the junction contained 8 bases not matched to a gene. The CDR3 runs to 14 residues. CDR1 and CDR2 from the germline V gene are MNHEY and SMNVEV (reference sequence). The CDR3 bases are TGTGCCAGCAGCCGAACAGGGGTAGCCTATGGCTACACCTTC. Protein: CASSRTGVAYGYTF.

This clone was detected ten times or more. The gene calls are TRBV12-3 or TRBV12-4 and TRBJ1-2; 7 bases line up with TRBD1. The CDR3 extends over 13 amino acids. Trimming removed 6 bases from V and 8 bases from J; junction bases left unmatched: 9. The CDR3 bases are TGTGCCAGCAGATCCGACAGGGAGAGCGGCTACACCTTC. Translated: CASRSDRESGYTF.

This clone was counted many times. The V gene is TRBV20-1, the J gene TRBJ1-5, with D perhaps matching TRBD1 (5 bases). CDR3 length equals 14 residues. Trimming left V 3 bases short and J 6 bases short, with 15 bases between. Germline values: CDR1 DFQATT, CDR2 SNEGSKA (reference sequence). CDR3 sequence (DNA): TGCAGTGCTAGTTCTAACCTGGGGGGTCAGCCCCAGCATTTT. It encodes CSASSNLGGQPQHF.

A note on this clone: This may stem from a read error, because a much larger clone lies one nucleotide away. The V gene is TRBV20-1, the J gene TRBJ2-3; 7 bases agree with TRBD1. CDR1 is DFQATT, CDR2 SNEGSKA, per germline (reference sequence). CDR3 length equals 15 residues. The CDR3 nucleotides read TGCAGTGCTAGAAGCATCGGACAGGCCACAGATACGCGGTATTTT. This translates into CSARSIGQATDTRYF.

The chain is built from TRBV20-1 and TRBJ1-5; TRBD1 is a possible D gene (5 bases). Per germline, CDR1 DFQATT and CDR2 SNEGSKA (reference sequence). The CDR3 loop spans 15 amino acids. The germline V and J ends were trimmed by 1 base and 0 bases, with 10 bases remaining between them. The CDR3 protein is CSARVGGNSNQPQHF. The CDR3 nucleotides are TGCAGTGCTAGAGTTGGGGGGAATAGCAATCAGCCCCAGCATTTT.

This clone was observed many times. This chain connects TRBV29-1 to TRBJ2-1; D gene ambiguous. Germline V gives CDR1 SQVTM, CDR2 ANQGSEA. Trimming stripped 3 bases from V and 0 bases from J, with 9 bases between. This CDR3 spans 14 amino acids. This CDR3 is CSVDEFSSYNEQFF. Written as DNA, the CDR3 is TGCAGCGTTGACGAGTTTAGCTCCTACAATGAGCAGTTCTTC.

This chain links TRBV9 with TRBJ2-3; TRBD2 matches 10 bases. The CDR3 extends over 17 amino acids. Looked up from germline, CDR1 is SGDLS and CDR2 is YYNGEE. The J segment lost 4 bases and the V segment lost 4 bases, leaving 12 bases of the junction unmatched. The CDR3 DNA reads TGTGCCAGCAGCCCAGGGCTAGCGGGAGAGGGGCCAGATACGCAGTATTTT. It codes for CASSPGLAGEGPDTQYF. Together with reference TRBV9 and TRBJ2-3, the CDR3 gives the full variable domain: DSGVTQTPKHLITATGQRVTLRCSPRSGDLSVYWYQQSLDQGLQFLIQYYNGEERAKGNILERFSAQQFPDLHSELNLSSLELGDSALYFCASSPGLAGEGPDTQYFGPGTRLTVL.

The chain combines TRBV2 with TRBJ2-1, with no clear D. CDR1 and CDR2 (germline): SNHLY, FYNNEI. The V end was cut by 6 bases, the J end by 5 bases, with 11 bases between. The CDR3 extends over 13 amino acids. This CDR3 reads CASRSSAHNEQFF. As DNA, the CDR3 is TGTGCCAGCAGGAGTTCCGCCCACAATGAGCAGTTCTTC.

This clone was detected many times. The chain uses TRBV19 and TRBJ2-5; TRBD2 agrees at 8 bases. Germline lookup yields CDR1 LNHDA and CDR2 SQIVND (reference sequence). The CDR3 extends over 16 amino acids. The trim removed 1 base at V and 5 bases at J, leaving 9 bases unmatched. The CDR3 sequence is CASSIGGSGGLETQYF. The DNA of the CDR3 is TGTGCCAGTAGTATAGGCGGCTCGGGAGGGCTGGAGACCCAGTACTTC.

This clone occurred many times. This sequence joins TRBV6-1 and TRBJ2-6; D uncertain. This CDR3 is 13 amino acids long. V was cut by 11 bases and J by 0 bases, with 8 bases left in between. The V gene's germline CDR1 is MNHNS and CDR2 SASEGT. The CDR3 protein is CAVWGSGANVLTF. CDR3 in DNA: TGTGCCGTATGGGGCTCTGGGGCCAACGTCCTGACTTTC.

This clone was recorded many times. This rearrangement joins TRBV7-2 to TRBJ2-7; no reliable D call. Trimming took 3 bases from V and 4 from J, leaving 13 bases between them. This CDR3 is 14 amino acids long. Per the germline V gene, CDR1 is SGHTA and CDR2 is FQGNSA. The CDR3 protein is CASSFGPVGYEQYF. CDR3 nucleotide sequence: TGTGCCAGCAGCTTTGGACCCGTGGGGTACGAGCAGTACTTC.

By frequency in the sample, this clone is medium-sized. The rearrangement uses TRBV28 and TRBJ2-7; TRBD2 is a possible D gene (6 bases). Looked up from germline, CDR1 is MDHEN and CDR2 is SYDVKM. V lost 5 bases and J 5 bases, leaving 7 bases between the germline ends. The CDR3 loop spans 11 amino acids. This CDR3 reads CASSGGNEQYF. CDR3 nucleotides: TGTGCCAGCAGTGGAGGGAACGAGCAGTACTTC.

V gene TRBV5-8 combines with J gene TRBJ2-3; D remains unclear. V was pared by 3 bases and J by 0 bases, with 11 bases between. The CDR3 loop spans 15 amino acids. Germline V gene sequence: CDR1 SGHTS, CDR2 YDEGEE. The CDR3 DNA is TGTGCCAGCAGCTCTGGCAGATCTAGCACAGATACGCAGTATTTT. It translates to CASSSGRSSTDTQYF.

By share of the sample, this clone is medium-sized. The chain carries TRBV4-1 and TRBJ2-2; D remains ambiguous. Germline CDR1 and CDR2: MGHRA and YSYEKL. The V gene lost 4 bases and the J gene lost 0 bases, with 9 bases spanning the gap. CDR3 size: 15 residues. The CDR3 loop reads CASSPPTTNTGELFF. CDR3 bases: TGCGCCAGCAGCCCCCCGACCACGAACACCGGGGAGCTGTTTTTT.